The present TCR beta chain was sequenced within a study of beta chain features in type 1 diabetes. The J segment lost 1 base and the V segment lost 5 bases, leaving 6 bases of the junction unmatched. The germline V gene has CDR1 MNHNS and CDR2 SASEGT. The CDR3 contains 15 residues. The whole isolated RNA underwent reverse transcription, so sequencing captured expressed TCRB transcripts. Clones were sequenced by immunoSEQ multiplex PCR, and TCRdb holds only the in-frame ones, with some missing. The sample lists 110,000 to 150,000 clones; around a tenth were seen once. Donors underwent one heparinised blood draw, around 100 mL on average. A few counts support this clone.

J is TRBJ1-1 and V is TRBV6-1, with 8 nucleotides matching TRBD1. The source of this sequence is a man aged 18 to 30 in good health. The sample taken for sequencing was central memory CD4+ T cells from blood. The CDR3 DNA is TGTGCCAGCAGTAACCAGGGGGCGGGGAACACTGAAGCTTTCTTT. This codes for CASSNQGAGNTEAFF.